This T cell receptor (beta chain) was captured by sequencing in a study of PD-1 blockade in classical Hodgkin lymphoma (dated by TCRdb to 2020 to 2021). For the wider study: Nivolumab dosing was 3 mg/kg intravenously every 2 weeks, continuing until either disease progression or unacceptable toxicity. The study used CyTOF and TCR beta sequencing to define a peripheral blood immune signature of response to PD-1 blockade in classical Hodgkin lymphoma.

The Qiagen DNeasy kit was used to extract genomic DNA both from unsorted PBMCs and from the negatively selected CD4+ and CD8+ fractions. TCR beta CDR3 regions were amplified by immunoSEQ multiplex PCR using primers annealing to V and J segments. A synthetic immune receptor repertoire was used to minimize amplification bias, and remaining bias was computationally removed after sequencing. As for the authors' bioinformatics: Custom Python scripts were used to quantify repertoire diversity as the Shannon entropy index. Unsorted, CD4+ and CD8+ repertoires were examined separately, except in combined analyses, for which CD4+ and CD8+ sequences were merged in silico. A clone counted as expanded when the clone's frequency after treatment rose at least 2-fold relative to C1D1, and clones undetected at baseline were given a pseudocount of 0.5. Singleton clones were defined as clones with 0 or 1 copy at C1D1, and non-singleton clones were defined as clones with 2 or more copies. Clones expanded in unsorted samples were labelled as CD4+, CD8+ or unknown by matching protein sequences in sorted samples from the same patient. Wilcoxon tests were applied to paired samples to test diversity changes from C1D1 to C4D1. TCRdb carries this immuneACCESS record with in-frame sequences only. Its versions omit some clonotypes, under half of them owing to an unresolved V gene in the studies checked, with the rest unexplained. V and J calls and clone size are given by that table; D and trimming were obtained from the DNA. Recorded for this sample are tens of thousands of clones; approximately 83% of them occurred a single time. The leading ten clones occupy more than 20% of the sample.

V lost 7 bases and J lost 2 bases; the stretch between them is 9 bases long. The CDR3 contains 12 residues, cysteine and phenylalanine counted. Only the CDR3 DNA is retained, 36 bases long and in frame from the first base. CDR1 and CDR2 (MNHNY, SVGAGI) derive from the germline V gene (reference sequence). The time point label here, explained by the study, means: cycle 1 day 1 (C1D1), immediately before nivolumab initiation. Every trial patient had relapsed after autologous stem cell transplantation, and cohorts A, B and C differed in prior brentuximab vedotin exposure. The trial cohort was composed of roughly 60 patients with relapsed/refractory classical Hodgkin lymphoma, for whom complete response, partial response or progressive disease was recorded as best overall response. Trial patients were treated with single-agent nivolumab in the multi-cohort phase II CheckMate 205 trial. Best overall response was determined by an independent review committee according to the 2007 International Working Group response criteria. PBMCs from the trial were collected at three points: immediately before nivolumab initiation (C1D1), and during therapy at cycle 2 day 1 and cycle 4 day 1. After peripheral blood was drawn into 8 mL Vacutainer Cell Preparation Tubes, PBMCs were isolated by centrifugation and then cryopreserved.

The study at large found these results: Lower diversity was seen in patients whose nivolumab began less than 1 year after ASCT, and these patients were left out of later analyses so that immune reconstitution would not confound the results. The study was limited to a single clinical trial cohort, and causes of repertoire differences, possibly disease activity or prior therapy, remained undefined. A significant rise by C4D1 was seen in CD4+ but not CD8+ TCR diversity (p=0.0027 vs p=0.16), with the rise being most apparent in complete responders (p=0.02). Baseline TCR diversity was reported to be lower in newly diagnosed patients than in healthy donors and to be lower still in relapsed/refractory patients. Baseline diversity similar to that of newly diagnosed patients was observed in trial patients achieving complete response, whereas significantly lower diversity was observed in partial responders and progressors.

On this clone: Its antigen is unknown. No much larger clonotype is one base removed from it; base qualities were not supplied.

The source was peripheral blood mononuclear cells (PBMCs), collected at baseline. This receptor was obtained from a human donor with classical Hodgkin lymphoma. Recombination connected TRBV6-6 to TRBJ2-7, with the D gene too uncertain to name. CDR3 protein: CASNFRAYEQYF. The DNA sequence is TGTGCCAGCAACTTTCGGGCCTACGAGCAGTACTTC.